The sequence of this T cell receptor beta chain was determined in a study of T-cell reconstitution after alpha-beta-depleted transplantation in children. Study-level results: Certain patients had high TCRbeta diversity at day 60, and it came from recipient T cells and thymic progenitors that survived. By about two months after transplant, alpha-beta T cells reportedly arose from several hundred graft clones that had expanded. It was newly produced T cells that mostly accounted for T-cell counts and diversity one year after transplant.

This CDR3 spans 15 amino acids. Losses at the gene ends were 0 bases for V and 4 bases for J; bases not matched to a gene: 4. Germline lookup yields CDR1 DFQATT and CDR2 SNEGSKA (reference sequence). Unique molecular identifiers were used to barcode this TCRbeta library. TCRdb reprocessed the PCR reads with MiXCR, giving one entry per CDR3 protein. The sample lists about 980,000 distinct CDR3 sequences; 25% to 30% were seen once. A note on this clonotype: Antigen specificity is unknown.

The starting material was PBMCs, mostly from graft donor cells, obtained 360 days after TCRalphabeta/CD19-depleted stem cell transplant. The TCR sequence derives from a boy younger than two who had a stem cell transplant for SCID, so the T cells may come from the graft donor. J is TRBJ1-5 and V is TRBV20-1; TRBD1 agrees at 9 bases. CDR3 region: CSAREGGQGNQPQHF. The CDR3 DNA is TGCAGTGCTAGAGAGGGGGGACAGGGAAATCAGCCCCAGCATTTT.